These 14 T cell receptor beta chains originate from one sample sequenced in a study of CD8 T cells in Susac syndrome. When the RNA was reverse transcribed, random hexamers were used with an input of roughly 0.45 to 1 ug. Via MiXCR, TCRdb re-called the immunoSEQ multiplex PCR reads, giving one row per CDR3 protein. The sample carries roughly 170,000 distinct CDR3 sequences, approximately 94% recorded once. Sequences were obtained from CD4+ T cells from PBMCs. Every receptor here comes from a human donor with multiple sclerosis.

The V call is TRBV6-6, the J call TRBJ1-2; TRBD1 aligns across 7 bases. The germline CDR1 and CDR2 sequences are MNHNY and SVGAGI (reference sequence). This CDR3 has 13 amino acids. Trimming cost V 4 bases and J 8 bases; bases outside gene matches: 7. The CDR3 DNA follows: TGTGCCAGCAGTTCCGGGACAGTGGAGGGCTACACCTTC. Translated, it gives CASSSGTVEGYTF.

V and J are TRBV5-6 and TRBJ1-1; D perhaps matches TRBD1 (5 bases). The CDR3 sequence is 13 residues long. The germline V gene encodes CDR1 SGHDT and CDR2 YYEEEE. V was cut by 6 bases and J by 11 bases, with 20 bases left in between. The CDR3 sequence: CASTKQGAGFAFF. CDR3 in DNA: TGTGCCAGCACCAAACAAGGGGCGGGTTTTGCTTTCTTT. Full variable domain (missing parts from reference TRBV5-6 and TRBJ1-1): DAGVTQSPTHLIKTRGQQVTLRCSPKSGHDTVSWYQQALGQGPQFIFQYYEEEERQRGNFPDRFSGHQFPNYSSELNVNALLLGDSALYLCASTKQGAGFAFFGQGTRLTVV.

This sequence joins TRBV4-1 and TRBJ1-1, with 8 bases lining up with TRBD1. Germline V lookup: CDR1 MGHRA, CDR2 YSYEKL. The CDR3 is made up of 20 amino acids. J gave up 8 bases and V 6 bases, and 29 bases lay outside the gene matches. CDR3 protein: CASSSVYNRGTESSGLEAFF. CDR3 DNA: TGCGCCAGCAGTTCGGTTTATAACAGGGGGACCGAATCTTCTGGTCTGGAAGCTTTCTTT.

The chain recombines TRBV30 with TRBJ1-6, with D tentatively TRBD1 (6 bases). Trimming removed 0 bases at V and 1 base at J, with 7 bases between. The germline V gene encodes CDR1 GTSNPN and CDR2 SVGIG (reference sequence). CDR3 length equals 15 residues. CDR3 loop: CAWSVGGSYNSPLHF. The DNA of the CDR3 is TGTGCCTGGAGTGTAGGGGGTTCCTATAATTCACCCCTCCACTTT. Combining the CDR3 with reference TRBV30 and TRBJ1-6 gives the whole variable domain SQTIHQWPATLVQPVGSPLSLECTVEGTSNPNLYWYRQAAGRGLQLLFYSVGIGQISSEVPQNLSASRPQDRQFILSSKKLLLSDSGFYLCAWSVGGSYNSPLHFGNGTRLTVT.

The rearrangement uses TRBV30 and TRBJ1-2, with no clear D. Germline CDR1 is GTSNPN and CDR2 is SVGIG (reference sequence). With 0 bases removed from V and 7 bases from J, the gap between germline ends came to 9 bases. This CDR3 is 12 amino acids long. CDR3 nucleotides: TGTGCCTGGAGTGTAGGGCCGTTTGGCTACACCTTC. The encoded protein is CAWSVGPFGYTF.

The chain carries TRBV10-3 and TRBJ1-1; maybe TRBD1 (5 bases). The CDR3 sequence is 14 residues long. Deletions cut 0 bases from V and 6 bases from J, with 11 bases between. The germline V gene has CDR1 ENHRY and CDR2 SYGVKD. In nucleotides, the CDR3 is TGTGCCATCAGTGAGTCTAATGGGGGGGCTGAAGCTTTCTTT. Its translation: CAISESNGGAEAFF.

The count of this clonotype is one. In DNA, the CDR3 is TGCGCCAGTTCTACCCAGGGGGCGAGCACTGAAGCTTTCTTT. It encodes CASSTQGASTEAFF. The chain is built from TRBV5-1 and TRBJ1-1; 8 bases match TRBD1. The CDR3 runs to 14 residues. V lost 8 bases and J lost 4; bases outside the gene matches: 10. Germline-derived CDR1 and CDR2 are SGHRS and YFSETQ.

The chain recombines TRBV12-3 or TRBV12-4 with TRBJ2-2; D is perhaps TRBD2 (6 bases). V shed 3 bases and J shed 7 bases, with 9 bases lying between them. The CDR3 runs 13 residues. Here the CDR3 reads CASSFTGDGELFF. The CDR3 DNA reads TGTGCCAGCAGTTTCACGGGAGACGGGGAGCTGTTTTTT.

The chain uses TRBV6-1 and TRBJ2-7; D not resolved. The CDR3 length is 16 residues. Trimming removed 8 bases at V and 1 base at J, with 21 bases between. CDR1 MNHNS and CDR2 SASEGT come from the germline V gene. CDR3 nucleotides: TGTGCCAGCCGCCCCCATAGGAGTATAGTATCCTACGAGCAGTACTTC. This encodes CASRPHRSIVSYEQYF.

The CDR3 region has the DNA TGTGCCACTCGGTGGACTACCACAGATACGCAGTATTTT. It is translated as CATRWTTTDTQYF. V is TRBV7-9 and J is TRBJ2-3; D may be TRBD2 (6 bases). There are 13 residues in the CDR3. Trimming shortened V by 10 bases and J by 2 bases, and 13 bases separated the two germline ends. The V gene's germline CDR1 is SEHNR and CDR2 FQNEAQ (reference sequence).

The CDR3 DNA sequence: TGTGCCAGCAGCCAACAGGTGGCCGGGGAGCTGTTTTTT. It is translated as CASSQQVAGELFF. V and J are TRBV14 and TRBJ2-2; D not resolved. Germline V CDR1 and CDR2: SGHDN, FVKESK. V was clipped by 2 bases and J by 6 bases, with 7 bases between them. The CDR3 is 13 residues long.

The V call is TRBV14, the J call TRBJ1-3, with D maybe TRBD1 (6 bases). The V gene lost 4 bases and the J gene lost 0 bases, with 13 bases spanning the gap. Germline V lookup: CDR1 SGHDN, CDR2 FVKESK. The CDR3 is 16 amino acids. CDR3 protein: CASSPGHLLSGNTIYF. CDR3 coding DNA: TGTGCCAGCAGCCCGGGACACTTACTCTCTGGAAACACCATATATTTT.

The V and J genes are TRBV20-1 and TRBJ2-5; TRBD1 matches 8 bases. The CDR3 spans 14 residues. V gave up 6 bases and J gave up 3 bases; unmatched junction bases: 9. The germline gives CDR1 DFQATT, CDR2 SNEGSKA (reference sequence). The chain's CDR3 is CSALRGQSKETQYF. CDR3 bases: TGCAGTGCACTCAGGGGGCAATCGAAAGAGACCCAGTACTTC.

The count of this clonotype is one. This chain connects TRBV18 to TRBJ2-3, with D perhaps TRBD1 (5 bases). The V and J ends lost 5 bases and 1 base respectively, with 19 bases between them. CDR1 and CDR2 from the germline V gene are KGHSH and LQKENI. The CDR3 runs 17 residues. The CDR3 region is CASSSPRQSQGTDTQYF. Here the CDR3 DNA reads TGTGCCAGCTCATCGCCGAGGCAGTCACAGGGCACAGATACGCAGTATTTT.